The T cell receptor beta chain under discussion was sequenced for a study of blood T cells in healthy people across ages. V was trimmed by 1 base and J by 4 bases, leaving 13 bases between them. In germline, CDR1 is MNHEY, CDR2 SMNVEV (reference sequence). The length of the CDR3 is 15 residues. The second PCR ran roughly 6 to 12 cycles with a sample-barcoded 5' primer and J-beta primers. Via MiXCR, TCRdb re-called the 5' RACE reads, giving one row per CDR3 protein. The sample consists of 700,000 or so distinct CDR3 sequences, 22% of them appearing once. V gene TRBV27 combines with J gene TRBJ1-1; TRBD1 is a possible D gene (5 bases). The sequenced material came from blood. The receptor was derived from a man in his 70s in good health. The CDR3 DNA sequence: TGTGCCAGCAGTTTATGGGGCGGGGAAACCACTGAAGCTTTCTTT. Translation gives CASSLWGGETTEAFF.